This T cell receptor (beta chain) was found in a study of beta chain features in type 1 diabetes. As for the study in general: Cells sorted and examined across all samples totaled 85 million to 130 million.

Purity (above 98%) was reached by all sorted populations. The whole isolated RNA underwent reverse transcription, so sequencing captured expressed TCRB transcripts. Measured with immunoSEQ multiplex PCR; TCRdb has only the in-frame clones, and not every one. The sample holds hundreds of thousands of clones; roughly 15% are singletons and the top ten take roughly 7%. Germline V gives CDR1 LNHNV, CDR2 YYDKDF (reference sequence). Trimming took off 5 bases at V and 1 base at J, with 11 bases between the two ends. The CDR3 loop spans 14 amino acids. Study findings and constraints: Type 1 diabetes patients had moderately but significantly shorter TCRB CDR3s in all four CD4+ subsets. Reduced insertions and increased deletions marked VDJ junctions in type 1 diabetes patients.

With regard to this clone: What it binds is not known.

The TCR was taken from a young man in good health. Sequences were obtained from central memory CD4+ T cells from blood. The chain employs TRBV15 and TRBJ1-1; TRBD1 is a possible D gene (6 bases). The CDR3 bases are TGTGCCACCAGCCCCCACAGGGCGAACACTGAAGCTTTCTTT. Amino acids: CATSPHRANTEAFF.